Each of the 27 T cell receptor beta chains below was sequenced from the same sample in a study of cytomegalovirus exposure and HLA in healthy donors. The PCR was carried out with 60 Vbeta primers and 13 Jbeta primers. Clones were read by immunoSEQ multiplex PCR, and TCRdb kept only the in-frame ones, dropping some. This sample yields roughly 170,000 clones, of which approximately 81% are seen a single time; 2% to 2.5% belongs to the top ten. Material for sequencing was PBMCs. The receptors shown here come from a woman aged 30 to 39 in good health and CMV-seronegative.

This clone was recorded a few times. The gene calls are TRBV7-9 and TRBJ2-1, with 8 bases identical to TRBD2. This CDR3 comprises 14 residues. The V gene end was trimmed by 5 bases and the J gene end by 6 bases; junction bases not matched to a gene: 6. CDR1 SEHNR and CDR2 FQNEAQ come from the germline V gene (reference sequence). CDR3 sequence reads: CASSRGTSINEQFF. CDR3 sequence (DNA): TGTGCCAGCAGCCGGGGGACTAGTATCAATGAGCAGTTCTTC.

This chain uses TRBV11-2 with TRBJ1-4; D is ambiguous. The CDR3 contains 15 residues. The germline V and J ends were trimmed by 0 bases and 4 bases, with 9 bases remaining between them. Looked up from germline, CDR1 is SGHAT and CDR2 is FQNNGV. The CDR3 region is CASSLDRGFNEKLFF. Written as DNA, the CDR3 is TGTGCCAGCAGCTTAGATCGGGGATTTAATGAAAAACTGTTTTTT.

The gene calls are TRBV9 and TRBJ1-2; tentative D call: TRBD1 (6 bases). V was trimmed by 3 bases and J by 4 bases, leaving 10 bases between them. Germline CDR1 and CDR2: SGDLS and YYNGEE. CDR3 length equals 13 residues. The CDR3 spells CASSGNRVYGYTF. CDR3 nucleotide sequence: TGTGCCAGCAGCGGAAACAGGGTCTATGGCTACACCTTC.

This clone was seen only once. The chain is built from TRBV5-1 and TRBJ1-1; 7 bases agree with TRBD1. V shed 5 bases, J shed 1 base, and the junction held 17 bases outside the gene matches. The germline CDR1 and CDR2 sequences are SGHRS and YFSETQ. The CDR3 has 18 amino acids. The CDR3 region is CASRDSDRAGGRNTEAFF. The CDR3 DNA reads as TGCGCCAGCAGGGATTCCGACAGGGCGGGAGGAAGGAACACTGAAGCTTTCTTT.

V and J are TRBV19 and TRBJ1-1; 9 bases fit TRBD1. This CDR3 is 13 amino acids long. J lost 4 bases, V lost 11 bases, and 8 bases had no gene match. The germline CDR1 and CDR2 sequences are LNHDA and SQIVND (reference sequence). The CDR3 region is CACRDRESTEAFF. The DNA of the CDR3 is TGTGCCTGCCGGGACAGGGAGAGCACTGAAGCTTTCTTT.

This CDR3 is CASSLDTGAREQFF. DNA of the CDR3: TGTGCCAGCAGCTTAGACACAGGGGCGCGTGAGCAGTTCTTC. V is TRBV7-2 and J is TRBJ2-1; 7 bases line up with TRBD1. The CDR3 has 14 amino acids. The J segment lost 9 bases and the V segment lost 1 base, leaving 6 bases of the junction unmatched. Germline V gene sequence: CDR1 SGHTA, CDR2 FQGNSA. The full variable domain, with the rest looked up from reference TRBV7-2 and TRBJ2-1, is GAGVSQSPSNKVTEKGKDVELRCDPISGHTALYWYRQSLGQGLEFLIYFQGNSAPDKSGLPSDRFSAERTGGSVSTLTIQRTQQEDSAVYLCASSLDTGAREQFFGPGTRLTVL.

The rearrangement uses TRBV28 and TRBJ1-6; D unresolved. V was cut by 2 bases and J by 8 bases, with 10 bases left in between. This CDR3 region has 14 residues. Per germline, CDR1 MDHEN and CDR2 SYDVKM. DNA for the CDR3: TGTGCCAGCAGTTTAGGCGCCGGGGATTCACCCCTCCACTTT. Its translation: CASSLGAGDSPLHF.

This clone has just a few counts. The chain recombines TRBV7-2 with TRBJ2-7; TRBD2 agrees at 7 bases. The CDR3 runs to 17 residues. In germline, CDR1 is SGHTA, CDR2 FQGNSA. V shed 0 bases and J 0 bases; nucleotides not matched to a gene: 8. CDR3 in amino acids: CASSLALLADPSYEQYF. The CDR3 nucleotides are TGTGCCAGCAGCTTAGCGCTTCTAGCGGACCCCTCCTACGAGCAGTACTTC.

This chain connects TRBV28 to TRBJ1-4, with 10 bases aligning to TRBD1. CDR3 length: 15 residues. The J segment lost 8 bases and the V segment lost 3 bases, leaving 6 bases of the junction unmatched. Germline CDR1 reads MDHEN; CDR2 reads SYDVKM. The CDR3 nucleotides read TGTGCCAGCAGTTTTGGGACAGGGGTTCAAGAAAAACTGTTTTTT. This codes for CASSFGTGVQEKLFF.

In this sample, this clone turned up once. V gene TRBV7-3 combines with J gene TRBJ2-2; TRBD1 agrees at 7 bases. The germline V gene encodes CDR1 SGHTA and CDR2 FQGTGA. J lost 6 bases, V lost 4 bases, and 2 bases had no gene match. This CDR3 has 13 residues. Written as DNA, the CDR3 is TGTGCCAGCAGCTCGACAGGGCCCGGGGAGCTGTTTTTT. This encodes CASSSTGPGELFF. Filled out from reference TRBV7-3 and TRBJ2-2, the complete variable domain reads GAGVSQTPSNKVTEKGKYVELRCDPISGHTALYWYRQSLGQGPEFLIYFQGTGAADDSGLPNDRFFAVRPEGSVSTLKIQRTERGDSAVYLCASSSTGPGELFFGEGSRLTVL.

This chain connects TRBV6-1 to TRBJ2-7; D is ambiguous. CDR3 length: 13 amino acids. Trimming removed 1 base from V and 3 bases from J, with 7 bases in between. The germline V gene encodes CDR1 MNHNS and CDR2 SASEGT. The CDR3 loop reads CASSEGDNYEQYF. The CDR3 DNA is TGTGCCAGCAGTGAAGGAGACAACTACGAGCAGTACTTC.

The CDR3 sequence: CASSIGPGTDEKLFF. The CDR3 DNA is TGTGCCAGTAGTATAGGGCCCGGGACAGATGAAAAACTGTTTTTT. This chain links TRBV19 with TRBJ1-4, with 7 positions matching TRBD1. CDR1 and CDR2 (germline): LNHDA, SQIVND (reference sequence). The CDR3 sequence is 15 residues long. The ends lost 1 base at V and 6 bases at J; junction bases unmatched: 5. Full variable domain (rest looked up from reference TRBV19 and TRBJ1-4): DGGITQSPKYLFRKEGQNVTLSCEQNLNHDAMYWYRQDPGQGLRLIYYSQIVNDFQKGDIAEGYSVSREKKESFPLTVTSAQKNPTAFYLCASSIGPGTDEKLFFGSGTQLSVL.

The genes are TRBV7-2 and TRBJ1-1; no definite D call. V dropped 4 bases and J dropped 11 bases, with 14 bases sitting between them. Germline V gene lookup returns CDR1 SGHTA and CDR2 FQGNSA. CDR3 length: 12 amino acids. The CDR3 DNA follows: TGTGCCAGCAGCTCTCAGACAATTTCGGCTTTCTTT. Residues: CASSSQTISAFF.

On this clone itself: In the same sample, other DNA sequences code for this CDR3. The chain employs TRBV27 and TRBJ2-7; a possible D gene is TRBD1 (6 bases). The V gene lost 3 bases and the J gene lost 7 bases, with 7 bases spanning the gap. This CDR3 contains 11 residues. Germline V gives CDR1 MNHEY, CDR2 SMNVEV (reference sequence). The CDR3 DNA sequence: TGTGCCAGCAGTTTGGGGGCAGAGCAGTACTTC. This sequence encodes CASSLGAEQYF.

The chain links TRBV9 to TRBJ2-3, with 7 bases matching TRBD1. CDR1 is SGDLS, CDR2 YYNGEE, per germline. V shed 3 bases, J shed 6 bases, and the junction held 16 bases outside the gene matches. The CDR3 extends over 17 amino acids. The CDR3 loop is CASSGSRVQGSADTQYF. The CDR3 DNA follows: TGTGCCAGCAGCGGCAGTAGGGTACAGGGGTCGGCCGATACGCAGTATTTT.

This clone turned up a few times. This chain uses TRBV6-1 with TRBJ1-2; TRBD1 aligns across 8 bases. Germline V gene sequence: CDR1 MNHNS, CDR2 SASEGT. J was trimmed by 10 bases and V by 1 base; bases with no gene match: 5. The CDR3 spans 13 residues. The DNA of the CDR3 is TGTGCCAGCAGTGAAGGGACAGGGCCAATCTACACCTTC. It specifies CASSEGTGPIYTF.

V usage is TRBV7-9 and J usage is TRBJ1-1, with unresolved D. Between the trimmed V and J ends, which lost 1 base and 10 bases, there was a span of 10 bases. The CDR3 loop spans 12 amino acids. CDR1 and CDR2 from the germline V gene are SEHNR and FQNEAQ (reference sequence). The CDR3 loop reads CASSLEYRRAFF. CDR3 nucleotide sequence: TGTGCCAGCAGCTTAGAGTACAGACGAGCTTTCTTT.

The chain couples TRBV19 to TRBJ1-2; 7 nucleotides align to TRBD1. Trimming cost V 2 bases and J 3 bases; bases outside gene matches: 6. Germline values: CDR1 LNHDA, CDR2 SQIVND (reference sequence). This CDR3 region has 15 residues. The CDR3, as DNA: TGTGCCAGTAGTATAAGGGCAGGGGGATACTATGGCTACACCTTC. Its translation is CASSIRAGGYYGYTF.

The CDR3 coding sequence is TGTGCCAGCAGCTTAGGAGGCGGGATGAACACTGAAGCTTTCTTT. It encodes CASSLGGGMNTEAFF. V and J are TRBV11-2 and TRBJ1-1, with D uncertain. With 1 base removed from V and 0 bases from J, the gap between germline ends came to 9 bases. The CDR3 has 15 residues. Germline assignment: CDR1 SGHAT and CDR2 FQNNGV.

V is TRBV7-2 and J is TRBJ2-7; 12 positions agree with TRBD2. The germline gives CDR1 SGHTA, CDR2 FQGNSA. The length of the CDR3 is 18 residues. V lost 0 bases, J lost 3 bases, and 9 bases stayed unmatched. The chain's CDR3 is CASSLASQGGLAGYEQYF. In DNA form, the CDR3 reads TGTGCCAGCAGCTTAGCGTCACAGGGGGGACTAGCGGGCTACGAGCAGTACTTC.

This clone appeared a few times. V is TRBV7-3 and J is TRBJ1-2, with TRBD1 matching over 10 bases. Per the germline V gene, CDR1 is SGHTA and CDR2 is FQGTGA. V lost 0 bases to trimming and J lost 8 bases; unmatched junction nucleotides: 3. The CDR3 totals 14 residues. The CDR3 DNA is TGTGCCAGCAGCTTAACCCGACAGGGGGCAGGCTACACCTTC. Translated, it gives CASSLTRQGAGYTF.

A single count supports this clone. This sequence joins TRBV7-2 and TRBJ1-1; D is possibly TRBD1 (5 bases). CDR3 length: 14 residues. Germline CDR1 reads SGHTA; CDR2 reads FQGNSA. Trimming stripped 4 bases from V and 1 base from J, with 10 bases between. CDR3 bases: TGTGCCAGCAGCTATCGGGGGGGGAACACTGAAGCTTTCTTT. Its protein is CASSYRGGNTEAFF.

This chain joins TRBV30 and TRBJ2-1; 7 bases map to TRBD2. J lost 10 bases, V lost 0 bases, and 0 bases had no gene match. The CDR3 consists of 11 residues. Germline values: CDR1 GTSNPN, CDR2 SVGIG (reference sequence). CDR3 coding DNA: TGTGCCTGGAGTGTGGGGGGGGAGCAGTTCTTC. Translation gives CAWSVGGEQFF.

V gene TRBV5-1 combines with J gene TRBJ2-1; D may be TRBD2 (6 bases). Trimming took off 6 bases at V and 0 bases at J, with 10 bases between the two ends. Germline loops: CDR1 SGHRS, CDR2 YFSETQ. This CDR3 is 14 amino acids long. The CDR3 reads CASTSASSYNEQFF. DNA of the CDR3: TGCGCCAGCACTAGCGCTAGCTCCTACAATGAGCAGTTCTTC.

This clone was picked up one time. Here the CDR3 reads CASSSGTGPDEQYF. The CDR3 nucleotides read TGTGCCAGCAGCTCGGGGACAGGGCCCGACGAGCAGTACTTC. The chain links TRBV27 to TRBJ2-7, with 9 nucleotides matching TRBD1. This CDR3 spans 14 amino acids. Germline CDR1 is MNHEY and CDR2 is SMNVEV (reference sequence). J gave up 5 bases and V 6 bases, and 8 bases lay outside the gene matches.

DNA for the CDR3: TGCGCCAGCAGCCAAGATTCGGGTAACGGGGAGCTGTTTTTT. Its protein is CASSQDSGNGELFF. V is TRBV4-1 and J is TRBJ2-2; D is ambiguous. The germline V gene encodes CDR1 MGHRA and CDR2 YSYEKL. The ends were cut back, 0 bases at V and 7 bases at J, with 9 bases in the middle. CDR3 size: 14 residues.

In its sample, this clone was seen a few times. The genes are TRBV19 and TRBJ1-5, with TRBD1 matching over 7 bases. CDR3 length equals 16 residues. Looked up from germline, CDR1 is LNHDA and CDR2 is SQIVND (reference sequence). V shed 4 bases, J shed 0 bases, and the junction held 6 bases outside the gene matches. CDR3 nucleotide sequence: TGTGCCAGTAGTAGATGGACAGGAGTTAGCAATCAGCCCCAGCATTTT. It encodes CASSRWTGVSNQPQHF.